These 2 T cell receptor beta chains were sequenced from one sample in a study of T cells in Graves' hyperthyroidism and ophthalmopathy. Template material for amplifying TCR beta CDR3 regions consisted of RNA transcripts. Primed by the HTBI set, a first-round RT-PCR was run on the TCR CDR3. TCRdb reprocessed the multiplex PCR reads via MiXCR and lists one record per CDR3 protein. Seen here are around 690,000 distinct CDR3 sequences, roughly 17% observed once, and the top ten hold about a sixth. The specimen was blood. The receptors originated from a man between 50 and 59 years old with Graves' hyperthyroidism.

This chain uses TRBV20-1 with TRBJ1-6; a weak D match, TRBD1 (6 bases). The CDR3 spans 16 residues. CDR1 is DFQATT and CDR2 is SNEGSKA in the germline V gene (reference sequence). V was clipped by 0 bases and J by 11 bases, with 20 bases between them. CDR3 nucleotides: TGCAGTGCTAGAGATGGCACAGGGAGGCCCTTTCCACCCCTCCACTTT. It codes for CSARDGTGRPFPPLHF.

This clonotype was counted at least ten times. The J gene is TRBJ2-1, the V gene TRBV28; no firm D call. Trimming took off 7 bases at V and 2 bases at J, with 15 bases between the two ends. The length of the CDR3 is 15 residues. CDR1 is MDHEN and CDR2 is SYDVKM in the germline V gene. The CDR3 DNA follows: TGTGCCAGCACCAGCTACGGATCGCCCTACAATGAGCAGTTCTTC. Its translation: CASTSYGSPYNEQFF.